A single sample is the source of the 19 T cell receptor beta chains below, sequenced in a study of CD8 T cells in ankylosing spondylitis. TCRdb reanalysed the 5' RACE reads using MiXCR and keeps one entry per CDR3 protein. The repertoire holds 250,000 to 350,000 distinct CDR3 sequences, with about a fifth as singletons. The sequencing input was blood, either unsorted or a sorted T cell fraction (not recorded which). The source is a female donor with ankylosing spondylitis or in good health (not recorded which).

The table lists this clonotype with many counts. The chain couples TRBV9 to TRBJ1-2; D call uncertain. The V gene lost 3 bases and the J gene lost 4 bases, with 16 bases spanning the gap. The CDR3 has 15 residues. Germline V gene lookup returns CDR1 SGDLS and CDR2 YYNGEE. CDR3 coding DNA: TGTGCCAGCAGCGGTACGGCCCTTGGGCCCTATGGCTACACCTTC. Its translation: CASSGTALGPYGYTF.

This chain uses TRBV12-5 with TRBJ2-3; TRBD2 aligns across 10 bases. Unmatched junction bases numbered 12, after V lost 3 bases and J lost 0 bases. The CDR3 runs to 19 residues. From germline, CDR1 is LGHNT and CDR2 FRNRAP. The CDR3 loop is CASGFTGTSVRGSTDTQYF. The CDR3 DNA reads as TGTGCTAGTGGTTTCACCGGGACTAGCGTCAGAGGGAGCACAGATACGCAGTATTTT.

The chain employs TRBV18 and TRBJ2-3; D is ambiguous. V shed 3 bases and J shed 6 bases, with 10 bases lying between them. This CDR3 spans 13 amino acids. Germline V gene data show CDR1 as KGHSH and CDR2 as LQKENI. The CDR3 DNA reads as TGTGCCAGCTCACCTCGGTTGTCGGATACGCAGTATTTT. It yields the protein CASSPRLSDTQYF.

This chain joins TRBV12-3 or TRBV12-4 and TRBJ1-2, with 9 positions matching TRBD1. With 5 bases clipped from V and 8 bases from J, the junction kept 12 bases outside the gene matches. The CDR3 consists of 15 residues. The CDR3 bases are TGTGCCAGCAGTCCTGGGGACAGGGCCTTCGGAGGCTACACCTTC. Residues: CASSPGDRAFGGYTF.

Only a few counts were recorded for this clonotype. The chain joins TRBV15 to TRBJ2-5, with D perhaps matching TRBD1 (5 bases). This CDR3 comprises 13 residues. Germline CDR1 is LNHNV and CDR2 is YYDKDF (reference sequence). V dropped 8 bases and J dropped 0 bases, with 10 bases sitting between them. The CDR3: CATLRGYQETQYF. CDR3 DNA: TGTGCCACCCTTAGGGGCTACCAAGAGACCCAGTACTTC.

CDR3 nucleotide sequence: TGCAGCGTTCATAGGGGGGTAGGCAAAAACATTCAGTACTTC. Translated, it gives CSVHRGVGKNIQYF. The chain joins TRBV29-1 to TRBJ2-4; perhaps D is TRBD1 or TRBD2 (6 bases each). The CDR3 sequence is 14 residues long. Germline CDR1 and CDR2: SQVTM and ANQGSEA. V was cut by 5 bases and J by 3 bases, with 14 bases left in between. Supplemented by reference TRBV29-1 and TRBJ2-4, the full variable domain reads SAVISQKPSRDICQRGTSLTIQCQVDSQVTMMFWYRQQPGQSLTLIATANQGSEATYESGFVIDKFPISRPNLTFSTLTVSNMSPEDSSIYLCSVHRGVGKNIQYFGAGTRLSVL.

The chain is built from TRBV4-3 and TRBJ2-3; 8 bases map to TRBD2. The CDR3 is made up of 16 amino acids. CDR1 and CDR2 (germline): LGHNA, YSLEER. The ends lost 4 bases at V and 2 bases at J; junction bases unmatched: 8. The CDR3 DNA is TGCGCCAGCAGCCGGCTGGCGGGAGGCCTCACAGATACGCAGTATTTT. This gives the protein CASSRLAGGLTDTQYF.

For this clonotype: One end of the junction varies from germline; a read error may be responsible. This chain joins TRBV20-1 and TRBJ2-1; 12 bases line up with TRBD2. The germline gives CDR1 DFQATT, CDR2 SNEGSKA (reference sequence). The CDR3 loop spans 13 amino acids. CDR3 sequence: CSARGSSGRAPVF. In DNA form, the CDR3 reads TGCAGTGCTAGAGGCTCTAGCGGGAGGGCCCCGGTCTTC.

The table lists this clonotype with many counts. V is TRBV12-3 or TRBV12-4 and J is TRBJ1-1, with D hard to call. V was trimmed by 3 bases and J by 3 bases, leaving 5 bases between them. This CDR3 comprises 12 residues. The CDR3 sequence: CASSFGDTEAFF. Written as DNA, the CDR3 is TGTGCCAGCAGTTTTGGAGACACTGAAGCTTTCTTT.

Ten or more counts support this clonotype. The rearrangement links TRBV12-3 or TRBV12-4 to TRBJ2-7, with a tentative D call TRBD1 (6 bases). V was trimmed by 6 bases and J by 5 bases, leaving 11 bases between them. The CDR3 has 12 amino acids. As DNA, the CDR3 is TGTGCCAGCAGCCGGACAGAGGACGAGCAGTACTTC. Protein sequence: CASSRTEDEQYF.

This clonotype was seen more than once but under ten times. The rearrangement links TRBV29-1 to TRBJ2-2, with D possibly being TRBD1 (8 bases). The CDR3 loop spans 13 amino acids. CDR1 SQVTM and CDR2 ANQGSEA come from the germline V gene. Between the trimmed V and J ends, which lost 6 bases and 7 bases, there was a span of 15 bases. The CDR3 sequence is CSVGGTGRGELFF. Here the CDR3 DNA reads TGCAGCGTGGGGGGGACAGGCCGCGGGGAGCTGTTTTTT.

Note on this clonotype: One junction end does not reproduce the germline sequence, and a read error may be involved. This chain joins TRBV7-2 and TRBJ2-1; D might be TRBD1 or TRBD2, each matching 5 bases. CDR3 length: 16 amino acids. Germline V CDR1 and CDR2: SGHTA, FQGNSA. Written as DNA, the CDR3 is TGTGACAGCAGCTTAGTTTGGGGGATGGGTCGGAATGAGCAGTTCTTC. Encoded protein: CDSSLVWGMGRNEQFF.

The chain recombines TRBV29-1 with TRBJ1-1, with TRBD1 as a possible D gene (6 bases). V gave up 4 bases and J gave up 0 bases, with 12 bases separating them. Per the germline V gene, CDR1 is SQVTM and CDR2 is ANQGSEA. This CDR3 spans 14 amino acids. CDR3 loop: CSVARGAMNTEAFF. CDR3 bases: TGCAGCGTTGCGAGGGGGGCTATGAACACTGAAGCTTTCTTT. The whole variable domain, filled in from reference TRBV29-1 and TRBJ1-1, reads SAVISQKPSRDICQRGTSLTIQCQVDSQVTMMFWYRQQPGQSLTLIATANQGSEATYESGFVIDKFPISRPNLTFSTLTVSNMSPEDSSIYLCSVARGAMNTEAFFGQGTRLTVV.

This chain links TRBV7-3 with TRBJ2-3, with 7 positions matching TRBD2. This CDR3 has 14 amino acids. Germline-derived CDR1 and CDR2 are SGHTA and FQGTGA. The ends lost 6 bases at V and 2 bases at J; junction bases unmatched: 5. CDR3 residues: CASRSGTTTDTQYF. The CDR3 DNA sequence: TGTGCCAGCAGGTCCGGGACTACCACAGATACGCAGTATTTT. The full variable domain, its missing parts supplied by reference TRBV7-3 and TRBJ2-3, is GAGVSQTPSNKVTEKGKYVELRCDPISGHTALYWYRQSLGQGPEFLIYFQGTGAADDSGLPNDRFFAVRPEGSVSTLKIQRTERGDSAVYLCASRSGTTTDTQYFGPGTRLTVL.

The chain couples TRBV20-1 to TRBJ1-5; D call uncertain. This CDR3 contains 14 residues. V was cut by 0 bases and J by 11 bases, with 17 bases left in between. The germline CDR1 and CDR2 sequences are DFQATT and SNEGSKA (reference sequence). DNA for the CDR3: TGCAGTGCTAGAGATTCGAACGGGCCTCGGGCCCAGCATTTT. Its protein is CSARDSNGPRAQHF.

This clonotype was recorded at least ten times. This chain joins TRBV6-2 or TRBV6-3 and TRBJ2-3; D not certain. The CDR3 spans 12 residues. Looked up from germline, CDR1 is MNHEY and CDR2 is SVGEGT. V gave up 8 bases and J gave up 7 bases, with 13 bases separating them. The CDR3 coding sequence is TGTGCCAGCCTCAACCCCCCCAATACGCAGTATTTT. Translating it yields CASLNPPNTQYF.

The CDR3 loop is CSARSPGTGRSYEQYF. The CDR3 bases are TGCAGTGCTAGAAGCCCCGGGACAGGAAGGAGCTACGAGCAGTACTTC. The chain employs TRBV20-1 and TRBJ2-7; 8 bases map to TRBD1. This CDR3 region has 16 residues. Germline V gene data show CDR1 as DFQATT and CDR2 as SNEGSKA (reference sequence). After removal of 2 bases from V and 3 bases from J, the junction contained 12 bases not matched to a gene.

The chain's CDR3 is CASSPPLTSGIDNEQFF. For the CDR3, the DNA is TGTGCCAGCTCACCACCCCTGACTAGCGGGATAGACAATGAGCAGTTCTTC. The V gene is TRBV18, the J gene TRBJ2-1, with TRBD2 matching over 11 bases. The CDR3 loop spans 17 amino acids. Germline V CDR1 and CDR2: KGHSH, LQKENI. Unmatched junction bases numbered 6, after V lost 0 bases and J lost 5 bases.

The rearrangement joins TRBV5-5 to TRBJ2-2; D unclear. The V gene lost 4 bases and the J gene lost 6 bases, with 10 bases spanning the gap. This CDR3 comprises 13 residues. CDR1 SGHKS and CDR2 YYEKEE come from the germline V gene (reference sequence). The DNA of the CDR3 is TGTGCCAGCAGCGCCACAGTTCCCGGGGAGCTGTTTTTT. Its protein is CASSATVPGELFF.